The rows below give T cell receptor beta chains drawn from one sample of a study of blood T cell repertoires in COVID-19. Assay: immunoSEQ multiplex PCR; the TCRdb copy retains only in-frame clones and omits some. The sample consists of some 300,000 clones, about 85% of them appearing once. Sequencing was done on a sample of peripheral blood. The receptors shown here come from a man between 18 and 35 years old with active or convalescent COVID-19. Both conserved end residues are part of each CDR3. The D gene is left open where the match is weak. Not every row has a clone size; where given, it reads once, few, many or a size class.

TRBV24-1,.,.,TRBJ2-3,CATSDRRTVNTQYF,TGTGCCACCAGTGACCGCCGGACAGTGAATACGCAGTATTTT
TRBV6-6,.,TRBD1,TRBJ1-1,CASSYGRQGGTEAFF,TGTGCCAGCAGTTACGGCCGACAGGGAGGCACTGAAGCTTTCTTT
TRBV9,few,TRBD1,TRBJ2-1,CASSGGQGVGNEQFF,TGTGCCAGCAGCGGCGGACAGGGCGTAGGGAATGAGCAGTTCTTC
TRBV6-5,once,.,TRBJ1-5,CASRSRDNQPQHF,TGTGCCAGCCGGTCCCGGGACAATCAGCCCCAGCATTTT
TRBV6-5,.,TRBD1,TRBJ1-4,CASKERQGTNEKLFF,TGTGCCAGCAAGGAAAGACAGGGCACTAATGAAAAACTGTTTTTT
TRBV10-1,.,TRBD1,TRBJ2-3,CASNPGGYDTQYF,TGCGCCAGCAATCCAGGGGGCTACGATACGCAGTATTTT
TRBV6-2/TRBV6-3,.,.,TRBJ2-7,CASSYGPNYEQYF,TGTGCCAGCAGTTACGGTCCTAACTACGAGCAGTACTTC
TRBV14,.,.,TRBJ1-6,CASSQAGRRTSPLHF,TGTGCCAGCAGCCAGGCAGGGAGGAGGACTTCACCCCTCCACTTT
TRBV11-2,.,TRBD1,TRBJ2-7,CASSFPGQGDYEQYF,TGTGCCAGCAGTTTCCCAGGACAGGGGGACTACGAGCAGTACTTC
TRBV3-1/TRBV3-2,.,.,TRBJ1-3,CASSQLRGGNTIYF,TGTGCCAGCAGCCAACTCCGCGGGGGAAACACCATATATTTT
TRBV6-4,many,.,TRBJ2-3,CASRAGTSTDTQYF,TGTGCCAGCAGAGCCGGGACTAGCACAGATACGCAGTATTTT
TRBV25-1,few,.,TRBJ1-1,CASSGGQLTEAFF,TGTGCCAGCAGTGGGGGACAACTTACTGAAGCTTTCTTT
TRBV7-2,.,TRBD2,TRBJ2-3,CASSSTSGGGGATDTQYF,TGTGCCAGCAGCTCCACCTCCGGGGGCGGGGGGGCGACAGATACGCAGTATTTT
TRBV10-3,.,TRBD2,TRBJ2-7,CAIMGTSSEQYF,TGTGCCATCATGGGGACTAGTAGCGAGCAGTACTTC
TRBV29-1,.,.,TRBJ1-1,CSVKRAEAFF,TGCAGCGTCAAGAGGGCTGAAGCTTTCTTT
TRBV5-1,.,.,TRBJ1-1,CASSLQGVGTEAFF,TGCGCCAGCAGCTTGCAGGGTGTCGGCACTGAAGCTTTCTTT
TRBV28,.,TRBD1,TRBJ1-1,CASRLTGGSRNTEAFF,TGTGCCAGCAGGCTGACAGGGGGAAGTAGGAACACTGAAGCTTTCTTT
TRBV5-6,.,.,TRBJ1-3,CASSLVRISGNTIYF,TGTGCCAGCAGCTTGGTCAGAATCTCTGGAAACACCATATATTTT
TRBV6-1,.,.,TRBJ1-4,CASSGSGTRMREKLFF,TGTGCCAGCAGTGGATCCGGGACTCGGATGCGTGAAAAACTGTTTTTT
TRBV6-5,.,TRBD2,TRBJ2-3,CASSFSGSTDTQYF,TGTGCCAGCAGTTTCAGCGGGAGTACAGATACGCAGTATTTT
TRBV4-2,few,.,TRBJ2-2,CASSQEGGPYPTGELFF,TGTGCCAGCAGCCAAGAAGGAGGCCCGTACCCCACCGGGGAGCTGTTTTTT
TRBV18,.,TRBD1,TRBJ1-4,CASSDRVNEKLFF,TGTGCCAGCTCGGACAGGGTTAATGAAAAACTGTTTTTT
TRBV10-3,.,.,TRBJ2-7,CAISEPSTGPGDEQYF,TGTGCCATCAGTGAGCCGTCGACAGGCCCCGGGGACGAGCAGTACTTC
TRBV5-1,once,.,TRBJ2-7,CASSLVSKYEQYF,TGCGCCAGCAGCTTGGTTAGTAAATACGAGCAGTACTTC
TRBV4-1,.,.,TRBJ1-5,CASSHTGNQPQHF,TGCGCCAGCAGCCACACAGGTAATCAGCCCCAGCATTTT
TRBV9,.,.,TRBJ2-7,CASSGGLSSYEQYF,TGTGCCAGCAGCGGGGGACTCTCCTCCTACGAGCAGTACTTC
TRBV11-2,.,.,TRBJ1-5,CASSLVSGTPGRLPQHF,TGTGCCAGCAGCTTAGTTTCCGGGACTCCCGGGAGGCTGCCCCAGCATTTT
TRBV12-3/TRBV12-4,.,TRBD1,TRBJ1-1,CASSLERGRGAFF,TGTGCCAGCAGTTTAGAAAGGGGGCGCGGAGCTTTCTTT
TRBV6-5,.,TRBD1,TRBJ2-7,CASSSGTGGRYEQYF,TGTGCCAGCAGTTCTGGGACAGGGGGTAGATACGAGCAGTACTTC
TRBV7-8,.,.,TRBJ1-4,CASSTRNEKLFF,TGTGCCAGCAGCACCAGGAATGAAAAACTGTTTTTT
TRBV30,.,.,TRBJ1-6,CAWRESGVNSPLHF,TGTGCCTGGAGGGAAAGTGGAGTAAATTCACCCCTCCACTTT
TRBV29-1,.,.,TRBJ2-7,CSVEGGLTNLYEQYF,TGCAGCGTTGAGGGGGGGCTCACAAATCTTTACGAGCAGTACTTC
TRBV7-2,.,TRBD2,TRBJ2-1,CASSPSGGRHYNEQFF,TGTGCCAGCAGCCCAAGCGGGGGCCGACACTACAATGAGCAGTTCTTC
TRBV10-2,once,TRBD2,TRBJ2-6,CASSPQGGAGANVLTF,TGCGCCAGCAGTCCCCAGGGAGGGGCTGGGGCCAACGTCCTGACTTTC
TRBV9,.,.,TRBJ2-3,CASSVRDTSTDTQYF,TGTGCCAGCAGCGTAAGGGACACGAGCACAGATACGCAGTATTTT
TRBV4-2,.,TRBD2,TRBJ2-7,CASSQGTTFYEQYF,TGTGCCAGCAGCCAGGGGACTACATTCTACGAGCAGTACTTC
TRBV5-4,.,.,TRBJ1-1,CASSLQGAGTEAFF,TGTGCCAGCAGCTTGCAAGGGGCTGGTACTGAAGCTTTCTTT
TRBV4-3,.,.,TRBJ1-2,CASSQVLHSRGFYGYTF,TGCGCCAGCAGCCAGGTCCTCCACAGCAGGGGATTCTATGGCTACACCTTC
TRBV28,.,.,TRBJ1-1,CASSLRAGRRTEAFF,TGTGCCAGCAGTTTAAGGGCAGGGAGGAGGACTGAAGCTTTCTTT
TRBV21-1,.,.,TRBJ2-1,CASSGYQHRTVYNEQFF,TGTGCCAGCAGTGGCTATCAGCACCGGACAGTCTACAATGAGCAGTTCTTC
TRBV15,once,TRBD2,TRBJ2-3,CATSRESAGGWDTQYF,TGTGCCACCAGCAGAGAGTCAGCGGGGGGGTGGGATACGCAGTATTTT
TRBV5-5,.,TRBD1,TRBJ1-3,CASSMGTGSGNTIYF,TGTGCCAGCAGCATGGGGACAGGCTCTGGAAACACCATATATTTT
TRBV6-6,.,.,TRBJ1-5,CASSMTVGPQHF,TGTGCCAGCAGTATGACAGTCGGGCCCCAGCATTTT
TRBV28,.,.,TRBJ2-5,CASTVRNQETQYF,TGTGCCAGCACGGTGAGGAACCAAGAGACCCAGTACTTC
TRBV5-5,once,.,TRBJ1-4,CASSYGDQGSGNEKLFF,TGTGCCAGCAGTTACGGTGATCAGGGGTCGGGTAATGAAAAACTGTTTTTT
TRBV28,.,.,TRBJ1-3,CASSSTGTGNTIYF,TGTGCCAGCAGTTCCACAGGAACTGGAAACACCATATATTTT
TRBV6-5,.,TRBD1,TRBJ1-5,CASNARGFNQPQHF,TGTGCCAGCAATGCCAGGGGGTTCAATCAGCCCCAGCATTTT
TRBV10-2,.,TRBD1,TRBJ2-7,CASSADRGPTYEQYF,TGCGCCAGCAGTGCCGACAGGGGGCCTACCTACGAGCAGTACTTC
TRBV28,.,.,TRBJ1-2,CATPGSGDENGYTF,TGTGCCACCCCAGGGTCGGGGGATGAGAATGGCTACACCTTC
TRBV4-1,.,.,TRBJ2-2,CASSQGQSYTGELFF,TGCGCCAGCAGCCAAGGACAGAGCTACACCGGGGAGCTGTTTTTT
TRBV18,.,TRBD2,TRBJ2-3,CAAAGGLSTDTQYF,TGTGCCGCCGCGGGGGGGCTCAGCACAGATACGCAGTATTTT
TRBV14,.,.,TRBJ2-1,CASSEQQGRYNEQFF,TGTGCCAGCAGCGAACAACAGGGTCGGTACAATGAGCAGTTCTTC
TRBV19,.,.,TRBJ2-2,CATRQGLGELFF,TGTGCCACTCGACAGGGACTCGGGGAGCTGTTTTTT
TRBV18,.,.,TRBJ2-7,CASSPRTTVFYEQYF,TGTGCCAGCTCACCACGGACAACTGTGTTCTACGAGCAGTACTTC
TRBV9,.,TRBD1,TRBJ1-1,CASSGGQDPNTEAFF,TGTGCCAGCAGCGGGGGACAGGACCCGAACACTGAAGCTTTCTTT
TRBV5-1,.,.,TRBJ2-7,CASSFMGQAYEQYF,TGCGCCAGCAGCTTTATGGGCCAGGCCTACGAGCAGTACTTC
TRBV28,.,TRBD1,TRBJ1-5,CASSLDRTQPQHF,TGTGCCAGCAGTTTGGACAGGACTCAGCCCCAGCATTTT